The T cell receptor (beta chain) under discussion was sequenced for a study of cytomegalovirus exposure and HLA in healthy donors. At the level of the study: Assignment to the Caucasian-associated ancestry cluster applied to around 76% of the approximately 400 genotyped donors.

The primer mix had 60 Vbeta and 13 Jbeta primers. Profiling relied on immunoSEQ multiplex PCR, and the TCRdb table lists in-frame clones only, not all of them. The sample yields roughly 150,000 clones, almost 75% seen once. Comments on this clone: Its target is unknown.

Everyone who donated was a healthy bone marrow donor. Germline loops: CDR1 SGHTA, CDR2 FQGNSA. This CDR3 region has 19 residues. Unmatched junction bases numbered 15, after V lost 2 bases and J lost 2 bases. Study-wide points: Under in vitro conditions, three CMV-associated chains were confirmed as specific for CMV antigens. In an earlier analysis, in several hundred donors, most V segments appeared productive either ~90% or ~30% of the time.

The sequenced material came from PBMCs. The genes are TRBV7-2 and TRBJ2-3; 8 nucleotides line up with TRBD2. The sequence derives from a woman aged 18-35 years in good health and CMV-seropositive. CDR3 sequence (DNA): TGTGCCAGCAGCTTACCTTCCACGGACAGCGGGGGATCCACAGATACGCAGTATTTT. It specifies CASSLPSTDSGGSTDTQYF.